This TCR beta chain was identified during a study of T cells after posttransplantation cyclophosphamide. Findings and caveats of the study: After PTCy, TRB diversity resembled that of CNI/methotrexate controls. Donor-recipient repertoire similarity was low at 1-2 months, rising over year one. Skin or GI-infiltrating T cells shared few TRB sequences with blood.

Germline CDR1 and CDR2: LNHDA and SQIVND (reference sequence). The ends were cut back, 1 base at V and 6 bases at J, with 13 bases in the middle. This CDR3 region has 15 residues. Sequenced by immunoSEQ multiplex PCR; TCRdb stores in-frame clones only, minus some. This table has around 37,000 clones, more than 70% appearing once. Treatment was busulfan-fludarabine conditioning, a marrow graft, and cyclophosphamide on days +3 and +4. Turning to this clone: Its antigen is not known.

The chain recombines TRBV19 with TRBJ1-5; TRBD1 might be the D (5 bases). The material was CD4+ T cells sorted from blood, obtained 1,900 to 2,000 days after a stem cell transplant with posttransplant cyclophosphamide. The TCR was taken from a female patient in her thirties or forties who received an allogeneic stem cell transplant from a related donor, was CMV-positive, and had no GVHD. Some T cells may originate from the graft donor. As DNA, the CDR3 is TGTGCCAGTAGTATAGTGGGCAGGGCGGCTCAGCCCCAGCATTTT. Its protein product is CASSIVGRAAQPQHF.